This TCR beta chain was retrieved from a study of molecular identifiers for immune sequencing clone quantification. Trimming cost V 8 bases and J 7 bases, with 25 bases left between them. Germline V lookup: CDR1 SNHLY, CDR2 FYNNEI. CDR3 length: 16 residues. One entry per CDR3 protein, called by TCRdb with MiXCR from the PCR reads. The table includes some 97,000 distinct CDR3 sequences, roughly 26% detected once. The origin of this receptor is a human donor in good health. Some libraries in this study had Jurkat cell RNA spiked in. The source material was naive CD8+ T cells from blood, with Jurkat cell RNA spiked in. Subset specified: FACS-sorted CD8+CD4-CCR7+CD45RA+ naive T cells. The chain carries TRBV2 and TRBJ2-3, with D possibly called TRBD1 or TRBD2 (5 bases each). CDR3 sequence: CASPISSAPGLNTQYF. CDR3 nucleotide sequence: TGTGCCAGCCCTATAAGTAGCGCCCCGGGGCTGAATACGCAGTATTTT.